This record looks at one T cell receptor beta chain sequence and its context. The specificity of this receptor is unknown. Note that gene names and germline sequences for this receptor are mouse ones. This specimen's time point label, interpreted: mouse harvest day 7 after allogeneic transplant. Each mouse graft, delivered by tail vein injection, combined 10^6 splenic CD5+ T cells with 10^7 T-cell-depleted bone marrow cells. GVHD in mice was modeled with a major MHC-mismatch B6 (H2b) into BALB/c (H2d) model, and tissues were profiled at day 7 or 14. On day 7 or 14 post-transplant, mouse tissues and retro-orbital blood were harvested with separate sterile tools for each animal, and livers were flushed before harvest. Before genomic DNA isolation with the DNeasy Blood & Tissue Kit, mouse tissues were minced with razor blades in buffered saline. These data come from a study of tissue T cells after allogeneic stem cell transplantation (dated by TCRdb to the early 2020s). Notes on the research overall: The study profiled TCR beta repertoires across many tissues from research autopsies of patients with and without GVHD, plus mouse models of GVHD. The human arm was conducted as a prospective observational study, and neither blinding nor randomization was performed. Study-wide findings and limitations: The study did not determine which tissue TCRs were alloreactive or antigen-specific, and some clones might have been persisting host cells. In both patients and mice, only a limited portion of the TCR repertoire detected in tissues was captured by blood and spleen T cells. Within patients, how anatomically similar the tissues were was a key factor in shaping TCR repertoire composition, regardless of disease or transplant status. Few T cell clones were found to be shared across patients, but shared repertoire signatures across patients were revealed in a tissue-specific fashion by motif-based clustering. Sampling depth was acknowledged as a limitation, and the patient cohort was both small and clinically heterogeneous.

Library preparation employed the immunoSEQ multiplex PCR assay. TCRbeta CDR3 sequencing was done by Adaptive Biotechnologies at survey depth, reporting CDR3 sequences, V/J genes, productive frequency and template counts. TCR beta CDR3 regions were amplified from genomic DNA instead of RNA. In the original analysis: Jensen-Shannon divergence served to quantify pairwise repertoire overlap between tissues, with 0 meaning identical and 1 meaning complete divergence. Based on pairwise JSD values, tissues were grouped by single-linkage agglomerative hierarchical clustering, and the results were shown as dendrograms. All patient samples were analyzed with GLIPH2 using simulation_depth 1000, kmer_min_depth 3 and cdr3_length_cutoff 8, and only groups containing more than two unique CDR3s were kept. In a standardized tissue-overlap score, Jaccard GLIPH-group overlap across patients was extrapolated to a standard repertoire size of 1000 clones. Linear mixed-effect models, with tissue as a fixed effect and individual as a random effect, were used to test how diversity related to clinical or experimental variables. TCRdb carries this immuneACCESS record with in-frame sequences only. Its versions omit some clonotypes, under half of them owing to an unresolved V gene in the studies checked, with the rest unexplained. That table gives V, J and clone size, and the DNA gave D and trimming. In this sample the table shows 8,500 to 9,500 clones, roughly 41% of which occur a single time. The ten top clones hold 6.5% to 9% of the sample.

The source is a female BALB/c mouse given C57BL/6 T cells with graft-versus-host disease after an allogeneic hematopoietic cell transplant. Source material: gut tissue.

The CDR3 region has the sequence CSSSLTGGGETLYF. The DNA read from the CDR3 is TGCTCCAGCAGTCTGACTGGGGGAGGAGAAACGCTGTAT. This chain is built from TRBV23 and TRBJ2-3; TRBD2 was called by the table and not checked on the DNA. The read finishes 1 residue shy of the CDR3 end, and the germline J gene is used to complete it. Spanning cysteine to phenylalanine, the CDR3 consists of 14 amino acids. The CDR3 was read in part: 39 bases, with the frame set at base 1. CDR1 and CDR2 (KGHTA, FQNQQP) derive from the germline V gene. The CDR3 plus the reference TRBV23 and TRBJ2-3 genes for the other parts give the full variable domain: DAAVTQKPRYLIKMKGQEAEMKCIPEKGHTAVFWYQQKQSKELKFLIYFQNQQPLDQIDMVKERFSAVCPSSSLCSLGIRTCEAEDSALYLCSSSLTGGGETLYFGSGTRLTVL.